Below are 16 T cell receptor beta chains sequenced from a single sample in a study of T cells in Graves' hyperthyroidism and ophthalmopathy. Using RNA transcripts as the source, TCR beta CDR3 regions were amplified. TCR CDR3 regions were first amplified by RT-PCR with HTBI primers. TCRdb analysed the multiplex PCR reads with MiXCR anew, one entry per CDR3 protein. Of around 530,000 distinct CDR3 sequences listed, roughly 17% were seen once; the top ten hold around 17%. Material: blood. The receptors were sampled from a woman aged 18 to 35 with Graves' ophthalmopathy.

This clonotype was seen repeatedly, ten times or more. CDR3 sequence: CASSLVGTSPNNEQFF. DNA of the CDR3: TGTGCCAGCAGCTTAGTTGGGACTAGCCCTAATAATGAGCAGTTCTTC. The chain couples TRBV7-2 to TRBJ2-1; 9 bases are a match to TRBD2. This CDR3 has 16 residues. Per germline, CDR1 SGHTA and CDR2 FQGNSA. The J segment lost 7 bases and the V segment lost 1 base, leaving 8 bases of the junction unmatched.

Many counts were recorded for this clonotype. V gene TRBV2 combines with J gene TRBJ2-1; D possibly uses TRBD1 or TRBD2 (5 bases each). The CDR3 is made up of 14 amino acids. Trimming left V 8 bases short and J 2 bases short, with 13 bases between. CDR1 is SNHLY, CDR2 FYNNEI, per germline. In DNA, the CDR3 is TGTGCCAGCTTCAGCTGGGGGACCTACAATGAGCAGTTCTTC. Encoded protein: CASFSWGTYNEQFF.

The chain couples TRBV20-1 to TRBJ1-5; tentative D call: TRBD1 (6 bases). The V gene lost 6 bases and the J gene lost 3 bases, with 18 bases spanning the gap. This CDR3 has 15 residues. The germline CDR1 and CDR2 sequences are DFQATT and SNEGSKA (reference sequence). The CDR3, as DNA: TGCAGTGCCCTAGGACAGTTCCCTTTCAATCAGCCCCAGCATTTT. It codes for CSALGQFPFNQPQHF.

This clonotype was seen repeatedly, ten times or more. The chain uses TRBV7-2 and TRBJ2-3, with a possible D match to TRBD1 (8 bases). V dropped 5 bases and J dropped 5 bases, with 14 bases sitting between them. Per the germline V gene, CDR1 is SGHTA and CDR2 is FQGNSA. The CDR3 totals 14 residues. CDR3 amino acids: CASSLQGGKDTQYF. In DNA form, the CDR3 reads TGTGCCAGCAGCCTACAGGGGGGGAAAGATACGCAGTATTTT.

V is TRBV6-1 and J is TRBJ1-1, with D hard to call. V was clipped by 8 bases and J by 1 base, with 14 bases between them. The CDR3 totals 14 residues. CDR1 is MNHNS and CDR2 is SASEGT in the germline V gene. For the CDR3, the DNA is TGTGCCAGCGGGAGGGTGGCAGCGAACACTGAAGCTTTCTTT. Its translation is CASGRVAANTEAFF.

This clonotype was seen repeatedly, ten times or more. This sequence joins TRBV6-1 and TRBJ1-2; 7 nucleotides match TRBD1. This CDR3 has 13 residues. Germline assignment: CDR1 MNHNS and CDR2 SASEGT. Trimming cost V 8 bases and J 2 bases; bases outside gene matches: 5. The CDR3 nucleotides are TGTGCCAGCGGGGGACAGACGAACTATGGCTACACCTTC. Translation gives CASGGQTNYGYTF.

The table lists this clonotype with a few counts. Here the CDR3 DNA reads TGCGCCAGCAGCCAAGATAGGATCGCGGGAAGCTACAATGAGCAGTTCTTC. Amino acids: CASSQDRIAGSYNEQFF. The chain carries TRBV4-3 and TRBJ2-1, with a weak D call TRBD2 (6 bases). Germline assignment: CDR1 LGHNA and CDR2 YSLEER. V was trimmed by 0 bases and J by 3 bases, leaving 15 bases between them. This CDR3 has 17 amino acids.

The chain recombines TRBV14 with TRBJ2-2; unclear D gene. CDR3 length: 13 amino acids. Trimming cost V 1 base and J 13 bases, with 13 bases left between them. Germline V gene data show CDR1 as SGHDN and CDR2 as FVKESK. The CDR3 sequence: CASSQVSKGTLFF. DNA of the CDR3: TGTGCCAGCAGCCAAGTTTCGAAGGGAACGCTGTTTTTT. Combining the CDR3 with reference TRBV14 and TRBJ2-2 gives the whole variable domain EAGVTQFPSHSVIEKGQTVTLRCDPISGHDNLYWYRRVMGKEIKFLLHFVKESKQDESGMPNNRFLAERTGGTYSTLKVQPAELEDSGVYFCASSQVSKGTLFFGEGSRLTVL.

This clonotype has only a few counts. V and J are TRBV4-1 and TRBJ2-7; 7 bases match TRBD2. The CDR3 consists of 12 residues. The junction had 7 bases not matched to a gene; V was cut back by 3 bases and J by 11 bases. Germline V gene data show CDR1 as MGHRA and CDR2 as YSYEKL. The CDR3 spells CASSQGGGKKYF. As DNA, the CDR3 is TGCGCCAGCAGCCAGGGGGGAGGGAAGAAGTACTTC.

This clonotype has at least ten counts. V and J are TRBV27 and TRBJ2-7, with D possibly matching TRBD1 (6 bases). V lost 7 bases to trimming and J lost 3 bases, with 16 bases between them. Germline lookup yields CDR1 MNHEY and CDR2 SMNVEV (reference sequence). This CDR3 has 14 residues. The CDR3 loop is CASKLQGYDYEQYF. Written as DNA, the CDR3 is TGTGCCAGCAAACTACAGGGTTACGACTACGAGCAGTACTTC.

This rearrangement joins TRBV30 to TRBJ1-6; D remains unclear. This CDR3 has 12 amino acids. V lost 0 bases to trimming and J lost 9 bases, with 6 bases between them. Germline CDR1 and CDR2: GTSNPN and SVGIG (reference sequence). CDR3 coding DNA: TGTGCCTGGAGTGTACGGTCTTCACCCCTCCACTTT. Translating it yields CAWSVRSSPLHF.

The chain is built from TRBV27 and TRBJ1-5, with D maybe TRBD1 (6 bases). Looked up from germline, CDR1 is MNHEY and CDR2 is SMNVEV (reference sequence). This CDR3 is built from 14 residues. The V gene lost 10 bases and the J gene lost 3 bases, with 16 bases spanning the gap. The DNA of the CDR3 is TGTGCCACCAAGAATACAGGGAACAATCAGCCCCAGCATTTT. Translated: CATKNTGNNQPQHF.

In its sample, this clonotype was seen many times. The CDR3 DNA is TGTGCCAGCACCCCCCGCGGTTGGGTCAATGAGCAGTTCTTC. It translates to CASTPRGWVNEQFF. The chain joins TRBV28 to TRBJ2-1; D is unclear. Germline loops: CDR1 MDHEN, CDR2 SYDVKM. V was cut by 7 bases and J by 6 bases, with 16 bases left in between. The CDR3 runs 14 residues. Together with reference TRBV28 and TRBJ2-1, the CDR3 gives the full variable domain: DVKVTQSSRYLVKRTGEKVFLECVQDMDHENMFWYRQDPGLGLRLIYFSYDVKMKEKGDIPEGYSVSREKKERFSLILESASTNQTSMYLCASTPRGWVNEQFFGPGTRLTVL.

V is TRBV5-1 and J is TRBJ1-6; no reliable D call. Germline-derived CDR1 and CDR2 are SGHRS and YFSETQ. The CDR3 has 16 residues. V lost 2 bases, J lost 0 bases, and 9 bases lay in between. The CDR3 spells CASSFTRSSYNSPLHF. The CDR3 DNA sequence: TGCGCCAGCAGCTTCACACGGAGCTCCTATAATTCACCCCTCCACTTT.

The chain combines TRBV3-1 with TRBJ1-3; no clear D. The germline V gene has CDR1 LGHDT and CDR2 YNNKEL (reference sequence). V was trimmed by 4 bases and J by 0 bases, leaving 16 bases between them. The CDR3 runs to 17 residues. The CDR3 region is CASSPPFRLSSGNTIYF. For the CDR3, the DNA is TGTGCCAGCAGCCCCCCGTTCCGCTTGAGCTCTGGAAACACCATATATTTT.

This clonotype was counted once. The rearrangement links TRBV5-1 to TRBJ2-1; a weak D match, TRBD1 (6 bases). The CDR3 sequence is 15 residues long. V lost 0 bases and J 8 bases, leaving 15 bases between the germline ends. Germline lookup yields CDR1 SGHRS and CDR2 YFSETQ. The CDR3 spells CASSLAGRGQDEQFF. CDR3 bases: TGCGCCAGCAGCTTGGCCGGCAGGGGTCAGGATGAGCAGTTCTTC.